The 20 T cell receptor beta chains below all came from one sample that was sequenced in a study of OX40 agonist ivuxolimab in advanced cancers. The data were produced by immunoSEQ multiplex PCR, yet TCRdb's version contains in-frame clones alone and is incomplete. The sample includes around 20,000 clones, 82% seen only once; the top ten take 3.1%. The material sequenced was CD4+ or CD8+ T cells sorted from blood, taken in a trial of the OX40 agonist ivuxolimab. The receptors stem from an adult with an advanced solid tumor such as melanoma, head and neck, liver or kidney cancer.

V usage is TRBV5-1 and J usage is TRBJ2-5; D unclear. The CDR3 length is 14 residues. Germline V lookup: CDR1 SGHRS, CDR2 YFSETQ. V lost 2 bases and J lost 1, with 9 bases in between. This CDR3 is CASSFGPIQETQYF. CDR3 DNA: TGCGCCAGCAGCTTTGGGCCAATCCAAGAGACCCAGTACTTC.

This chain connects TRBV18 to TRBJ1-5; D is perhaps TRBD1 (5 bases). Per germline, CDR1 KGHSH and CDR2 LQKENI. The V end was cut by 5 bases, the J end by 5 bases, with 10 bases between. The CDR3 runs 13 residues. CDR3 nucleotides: TGTGCCAGCTCAAGCAGGGTTGATCAGCCCCAGCATTTT. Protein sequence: CASSSRVDQPQHF.

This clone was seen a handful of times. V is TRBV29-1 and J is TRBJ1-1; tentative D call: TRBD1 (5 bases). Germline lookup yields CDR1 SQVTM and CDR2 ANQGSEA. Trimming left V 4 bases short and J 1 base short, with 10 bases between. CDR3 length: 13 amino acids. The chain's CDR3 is CSVVLQGNTEAFF. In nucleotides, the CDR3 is TGCAGCGTTGTTCTTCAGGGGAACACTGAAGCTTTCTTT.

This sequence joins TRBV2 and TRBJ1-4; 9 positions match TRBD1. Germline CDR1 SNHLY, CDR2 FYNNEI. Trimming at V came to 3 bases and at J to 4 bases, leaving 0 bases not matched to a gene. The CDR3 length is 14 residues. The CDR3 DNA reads TGTGCCAGCAGTGAGGACAGGGGTAATGAAAAACTGTTTTTT. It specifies CASSEDRGNEKLFF. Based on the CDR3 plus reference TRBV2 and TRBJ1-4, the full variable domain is EPEVTQTPSHQVTQMGQEVILRCVPISNHLYFYWYRQILGQKVEFLVSFYNNEISEKSEIFDDQFSVERPDGSNFTLKIRSTKLEDSAMYFCASSEDRGNEKLFFGSGTQLSVL.

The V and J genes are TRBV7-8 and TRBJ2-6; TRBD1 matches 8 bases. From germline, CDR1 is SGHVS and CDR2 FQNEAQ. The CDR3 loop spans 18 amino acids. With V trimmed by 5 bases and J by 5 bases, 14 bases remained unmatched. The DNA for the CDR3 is TGTGCCAGCAGCCCTACCAAGGACAGGGTAAGATGGGCCAACGTCCTGACTTTC. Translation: CASSPTKDRVRWANVLTF.

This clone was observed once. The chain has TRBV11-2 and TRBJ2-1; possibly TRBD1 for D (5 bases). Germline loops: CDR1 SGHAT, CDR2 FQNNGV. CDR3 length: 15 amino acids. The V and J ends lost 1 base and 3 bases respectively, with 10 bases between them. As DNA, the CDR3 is TGTGCCAGCAGCTTAGGGGCAGGGAACTACAATGAGCAGTTCTTC. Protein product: CASSLGAGNYNEQFF.

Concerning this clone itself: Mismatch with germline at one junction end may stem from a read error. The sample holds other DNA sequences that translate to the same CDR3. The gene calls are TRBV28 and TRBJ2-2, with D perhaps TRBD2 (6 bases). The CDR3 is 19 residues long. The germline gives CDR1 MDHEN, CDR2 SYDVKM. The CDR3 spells CASSLWGLLQTANTGELFF. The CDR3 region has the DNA TGTGCCAGCAGTTTGTGGGGACTGCTCCAGACCGCGAACACCGGGGAGTTGTTTTTT. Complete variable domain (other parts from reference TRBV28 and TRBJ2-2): DVKVTQSSRYLVKRTGEKVFLECVQDMDHENMFWYRQDPGLGLRLIYFSYDVKMKEKGDIPEGYSVSREKKERFSLILESASTNQTSMYLCASSLWGLLQTANTGELFFGEGSRLTVL.

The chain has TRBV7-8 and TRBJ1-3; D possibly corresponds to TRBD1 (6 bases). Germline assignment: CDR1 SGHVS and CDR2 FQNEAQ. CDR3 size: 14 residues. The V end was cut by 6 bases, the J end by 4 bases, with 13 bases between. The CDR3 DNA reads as TGTGCCAGCAGTCACAGGGAGGGCGGAAACACCATATATTTT. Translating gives CASSHREGGNTIYF.

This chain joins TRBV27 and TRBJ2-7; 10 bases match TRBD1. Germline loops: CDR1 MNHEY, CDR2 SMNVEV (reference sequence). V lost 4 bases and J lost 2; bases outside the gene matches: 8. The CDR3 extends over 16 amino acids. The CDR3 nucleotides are TGTGCCAGCAGTTACTCCTCGGGACAGGGGACCTACGAGCAGTACTTC. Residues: CASSYSSGQGTYEQYF.

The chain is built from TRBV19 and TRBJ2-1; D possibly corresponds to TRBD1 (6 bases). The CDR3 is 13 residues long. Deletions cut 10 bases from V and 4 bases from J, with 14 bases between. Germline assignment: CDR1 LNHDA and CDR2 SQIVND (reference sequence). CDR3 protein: CATGRTEYNEQFF. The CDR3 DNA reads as TGTGCCACTGGACGGACAGAGTACAATGAGCAGTTCTTC. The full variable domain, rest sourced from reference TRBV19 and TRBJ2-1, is DGGITQSPKYLFRKEGQNVTLSCEQNLNHDAMYWYRQDPGQGLRLIYYSQIVNDFQKGDIAEGYSVSREKKESFPLTVTSAQKNPTAFYLCATGRTEYNEQFFGPGTRLTVL.

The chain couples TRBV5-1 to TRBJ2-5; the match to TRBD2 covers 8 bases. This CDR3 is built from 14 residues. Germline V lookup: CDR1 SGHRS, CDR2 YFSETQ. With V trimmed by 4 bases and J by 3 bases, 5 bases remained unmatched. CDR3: CASSPGLGEETQYF. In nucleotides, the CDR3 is TGCGCCAGCAGCCCGGGACTAGGAGAAGAGACCCAGTACTTC.

The CDR3 loop is CASSQNYEQYF. The CDR3 bases are TGCGCCAGCAGTCAAAACTACGAGCAGTACTTC. J is TRBJ2-7 and V is TRBV23-1; D is undetermined. TRBV23-1 carries the ORF label, with uncertain function. V gave up 2 bases and J gave up 3 bases, with 2 bases separating them. There are 11 residues in the CDR3.

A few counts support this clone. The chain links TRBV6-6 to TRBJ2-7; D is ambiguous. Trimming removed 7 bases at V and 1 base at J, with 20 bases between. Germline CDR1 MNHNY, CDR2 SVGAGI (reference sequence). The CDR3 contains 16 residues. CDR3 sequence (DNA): TGTGCCAGCACCCTTAACCCCATTTCTGGATCCTACGAGCAGTACTTC. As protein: CASTLNPISGSYEQYF.

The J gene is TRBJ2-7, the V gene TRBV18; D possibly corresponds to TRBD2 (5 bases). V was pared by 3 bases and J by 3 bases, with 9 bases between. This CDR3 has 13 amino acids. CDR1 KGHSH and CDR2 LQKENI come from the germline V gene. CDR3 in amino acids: CASSPELVYEQYF. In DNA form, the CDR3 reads TGTGCCAGCTCACCTGAACTAGTCTACGAGCAGTACTTC.

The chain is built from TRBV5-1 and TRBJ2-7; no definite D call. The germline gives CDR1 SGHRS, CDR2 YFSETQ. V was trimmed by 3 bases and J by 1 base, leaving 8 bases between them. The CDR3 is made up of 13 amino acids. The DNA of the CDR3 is TGCGCCAGCAGCTCAGACCGATCCTACGAGCAGTACTTC. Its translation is CASSSDRSYEQYF.

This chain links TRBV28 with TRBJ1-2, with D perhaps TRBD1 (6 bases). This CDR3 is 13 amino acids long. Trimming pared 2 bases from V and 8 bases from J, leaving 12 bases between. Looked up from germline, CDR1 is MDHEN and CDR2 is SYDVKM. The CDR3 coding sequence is TGTGCCAGCAGTTTACCGGGGGCGGAAGGCTACACCTTC. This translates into CASSLPGAEGYTF.

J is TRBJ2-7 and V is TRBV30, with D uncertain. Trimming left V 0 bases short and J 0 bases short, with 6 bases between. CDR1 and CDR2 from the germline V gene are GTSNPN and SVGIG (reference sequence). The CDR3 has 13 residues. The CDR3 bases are TGTGCCTGGAGTGTTGGCAGCTCCTACGAGCAGTACTTC. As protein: CAWSVGSSYEQYF.

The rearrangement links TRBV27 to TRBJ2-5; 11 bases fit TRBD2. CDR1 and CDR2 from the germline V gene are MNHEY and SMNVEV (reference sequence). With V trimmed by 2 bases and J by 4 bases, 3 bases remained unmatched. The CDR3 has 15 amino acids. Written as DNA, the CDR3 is TGTGCCAGCAGTTTAAGTCTAGCGGGGGGAGAGACCCAGTACTTC. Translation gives CASSLSLAGGETQYF.

The chain's CDR3 is CASSLTSWNQPQHF. DNA of the CDR3: TGTGCCAGCAGTTTAACGAGTTGGAATCAGCCCCAGCATTTT. The chain links TRBV28 to TRBJ1-5; D is undetermined. CDR3 length: 14 amino acids. V lost 2 bases and J lost 4, with 9 bases in between. Germline V CDR1 and CDR2: MDHEN, SYDVKM.

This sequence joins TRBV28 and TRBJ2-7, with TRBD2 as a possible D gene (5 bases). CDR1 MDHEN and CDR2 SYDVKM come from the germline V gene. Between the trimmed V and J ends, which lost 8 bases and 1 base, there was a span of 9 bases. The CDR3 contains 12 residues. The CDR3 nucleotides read TGTGCCAGCGGCGGGCGGTCCTACGAGCAGTACTTC. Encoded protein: CASGGRSYEQYF.